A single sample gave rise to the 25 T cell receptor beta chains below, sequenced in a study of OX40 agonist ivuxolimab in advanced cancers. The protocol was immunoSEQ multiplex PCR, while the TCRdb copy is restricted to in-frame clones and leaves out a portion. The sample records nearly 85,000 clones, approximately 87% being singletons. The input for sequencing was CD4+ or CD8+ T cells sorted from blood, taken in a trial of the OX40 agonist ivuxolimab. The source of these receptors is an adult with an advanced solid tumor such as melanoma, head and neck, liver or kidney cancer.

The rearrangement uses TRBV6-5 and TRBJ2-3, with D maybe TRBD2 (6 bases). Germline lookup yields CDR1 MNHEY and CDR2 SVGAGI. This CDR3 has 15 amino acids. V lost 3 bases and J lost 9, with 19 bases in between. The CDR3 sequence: CASSYWSGVPDTQYF. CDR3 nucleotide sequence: TGTGCCAGCAGTTATTGGTCGGGGGTCCCTGACACGCAGTATTTT.

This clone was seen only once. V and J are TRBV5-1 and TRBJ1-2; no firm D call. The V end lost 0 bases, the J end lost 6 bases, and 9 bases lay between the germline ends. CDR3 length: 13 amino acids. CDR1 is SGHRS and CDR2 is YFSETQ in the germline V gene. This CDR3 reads CASSLAQADGYTF. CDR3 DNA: TGCGCCAGCAGCTTGGCGCAGGCGGATGGCTACACCTTC. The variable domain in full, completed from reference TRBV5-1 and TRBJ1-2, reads KAGVTQTPRYLIKTRGQQVTLSCSPISGHRSVSWYQQTPGQGLQFLFEYFSETQRNKGNFPGRFSGRQFSNSRSEMNVSTLELGDSALYLCASSLAQADGYTFGSGTRLTVV.

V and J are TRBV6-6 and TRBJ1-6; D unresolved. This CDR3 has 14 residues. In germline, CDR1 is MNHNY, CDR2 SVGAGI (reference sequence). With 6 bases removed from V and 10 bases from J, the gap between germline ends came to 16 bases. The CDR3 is CASSRLLGKSPLHF. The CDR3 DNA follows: TGTGCCAGCAGCCGCCTTTTGGGGAAATCACCCCTCCACTTT.

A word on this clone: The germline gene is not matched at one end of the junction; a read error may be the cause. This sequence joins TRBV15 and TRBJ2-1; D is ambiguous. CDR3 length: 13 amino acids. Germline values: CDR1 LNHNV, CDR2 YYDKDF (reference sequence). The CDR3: CATSGSSAKSLVF. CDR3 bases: TGTGCCACCAGCGGATCTTCGGCCAAAAGTTTGGTCTTC.

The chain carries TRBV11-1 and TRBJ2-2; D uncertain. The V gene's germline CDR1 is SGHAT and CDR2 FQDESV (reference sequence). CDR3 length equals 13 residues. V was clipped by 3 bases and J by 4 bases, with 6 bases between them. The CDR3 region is CASSLQATGELFF. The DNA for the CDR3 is TGTGCCAGCAGCTTGCAGGCCACCGGGGAGCTGTTTTTT.

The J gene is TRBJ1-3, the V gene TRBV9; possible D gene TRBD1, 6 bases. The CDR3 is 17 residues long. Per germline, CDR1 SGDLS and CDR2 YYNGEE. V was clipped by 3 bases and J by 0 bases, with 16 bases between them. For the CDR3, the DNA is TGTGCCAGCAGCGCGCGAGTAGGACAGAGCTCTGGAAACACCATATATTTT. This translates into CASSARVGQSSGNTIYF.

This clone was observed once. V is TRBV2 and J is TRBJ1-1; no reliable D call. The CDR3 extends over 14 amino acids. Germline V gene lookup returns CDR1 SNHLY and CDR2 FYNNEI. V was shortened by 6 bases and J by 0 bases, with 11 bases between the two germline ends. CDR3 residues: CASRLQSMNTEAFF. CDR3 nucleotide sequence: TGTGCCAGCAGGCTTCAGTCCATGAACACTGAAGCTTTCTTT.

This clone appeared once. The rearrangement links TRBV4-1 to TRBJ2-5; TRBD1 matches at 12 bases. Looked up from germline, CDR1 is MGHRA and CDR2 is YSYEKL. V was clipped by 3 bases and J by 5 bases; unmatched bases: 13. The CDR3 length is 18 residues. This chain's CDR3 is CASSQVGQGALRGETQYF. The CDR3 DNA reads TGCGCCAGCAGCCAGGTGGGACAGGGGGCCCTTAGGGGTGAGACCCAGTACTTC.

CDR3 DNA sequence: TGTGCCAGCAGCGTAGGGATTGAAGTCACAGATACGCAGTATTTT. Its translation is CASSVGIEVTDTQYF. This chain uses TRBV9 with TRBJ2-3, with unresolved D. CDR1 is SGDLS and CDR2 is YYNGEE in the germline V gene. V was clipped by 0 bases and J by 2 bases, with 10 bases between them. The CDR3 length is 15 residues.

CDR3 in amino acids: CASRDRVTYEQYF. The CDR3 nucleotides read TGTGCCAGCAGGGACAGGGTTACCTACGAGCAGTACTTC. J is TRBJ2-7 and V is TRBV6-5; 8 nucleotides match TRBD1. The J segment lost 2 bases and the V segment lost 6 bases, leaving 3 bases of the junction unmatched. Germline V lookup: CDR1 MNHEY, CDR2 SVGAGI. The CDR3 runs 13 residues.

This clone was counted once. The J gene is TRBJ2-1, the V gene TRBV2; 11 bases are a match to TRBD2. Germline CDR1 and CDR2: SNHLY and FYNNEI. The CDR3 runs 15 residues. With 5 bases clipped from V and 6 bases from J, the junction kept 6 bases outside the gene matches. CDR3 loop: CASSTIAGGFNEQFF. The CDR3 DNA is TGTGCCAGCAGTACTATAGCGGGGGGGTTCAATGAGCAGTTCTTC. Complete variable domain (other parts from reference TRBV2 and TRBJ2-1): EPEVTQTPSHQVTQMGQEVILRCVPISNHLYFYWYRQILGQKVEFLVSFYNNEISEKSEIFDDQFSVERPDGSNFTLKIRSTKLEDSAMYFCASSTIAGGFNEQFFGPGTRLTVL.

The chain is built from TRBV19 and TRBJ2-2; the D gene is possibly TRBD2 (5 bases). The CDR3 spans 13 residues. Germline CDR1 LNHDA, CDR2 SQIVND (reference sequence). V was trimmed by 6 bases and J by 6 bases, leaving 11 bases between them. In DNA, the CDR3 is TGTGCCAGTAGCGTCAGGAGGCCCGGGGAGCTGTTTTTT. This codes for CASSVRRPGELFF. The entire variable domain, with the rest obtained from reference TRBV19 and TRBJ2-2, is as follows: DGGITQSPKYLFRKEGQNVTLSCEQNLNHDAMYWYRQDPGQGLRLIYYSQIVNDFQKGDIAEGYSVSREKKESFPLTVTSAQKNPTAFYLCASSVRRPGELFFGEGSRLTVL.

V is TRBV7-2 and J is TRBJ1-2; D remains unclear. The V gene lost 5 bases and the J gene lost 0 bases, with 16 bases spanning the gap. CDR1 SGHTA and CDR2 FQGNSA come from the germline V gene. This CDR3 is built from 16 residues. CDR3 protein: CASSRTTVSPNYGYTF. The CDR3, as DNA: TGTGCCAGCAGCCGCACCACAGTATCGCCTAACTATGGCTACACCTTC.

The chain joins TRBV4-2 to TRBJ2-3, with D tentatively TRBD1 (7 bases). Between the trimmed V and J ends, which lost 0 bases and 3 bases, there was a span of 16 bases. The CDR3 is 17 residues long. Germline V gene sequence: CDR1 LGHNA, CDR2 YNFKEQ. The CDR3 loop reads CASSQDEARGRTDTQYF. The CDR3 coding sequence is TGTGCCAGCAGCCAAGATGAGGCCAGGGGGAGGACAGATACGCAGTATTTT.

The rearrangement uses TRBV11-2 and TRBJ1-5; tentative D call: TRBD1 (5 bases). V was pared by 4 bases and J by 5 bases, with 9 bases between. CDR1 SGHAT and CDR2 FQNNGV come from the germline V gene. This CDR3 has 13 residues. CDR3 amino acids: CASSSDSDQPQHF. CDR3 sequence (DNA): TGTGCCAGCAGCTCCGACAGTGATCAGCCCCAGCATTTT. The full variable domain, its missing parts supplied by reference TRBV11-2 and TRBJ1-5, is EAGVAQSPRYKIIEKRQSVAFWCNPISGHATLYWYQQILGQGPKLLIQFQNNGVVDDSQLPKDRFSAERLKGVDSTLKIQPAKLEDSAVYLCASSSDSDQPQHFGDGTRLSIL.

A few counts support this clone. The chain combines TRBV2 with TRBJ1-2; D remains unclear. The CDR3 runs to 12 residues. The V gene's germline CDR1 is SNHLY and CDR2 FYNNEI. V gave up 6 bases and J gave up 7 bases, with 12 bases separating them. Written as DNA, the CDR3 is TGTGCCAGCAGGAGGGATTCGGGTGGCTACACCTTC. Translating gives CASRRDSGGYTF.

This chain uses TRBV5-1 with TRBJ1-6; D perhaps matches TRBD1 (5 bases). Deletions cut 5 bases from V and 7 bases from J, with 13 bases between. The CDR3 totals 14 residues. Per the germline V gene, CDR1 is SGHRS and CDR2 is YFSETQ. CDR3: CASSRTWGNSPLHF. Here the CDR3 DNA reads TGCGCCAGCAGTAGGACGTGGGGGAATTCACCCCTCCACTTT.

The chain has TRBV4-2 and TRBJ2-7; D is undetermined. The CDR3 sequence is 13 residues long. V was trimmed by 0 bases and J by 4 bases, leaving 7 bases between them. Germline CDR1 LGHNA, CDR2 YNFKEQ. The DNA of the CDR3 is TGTGCCAGCAGCCAAGATCTAGAGTACGAGCAGTACTTC. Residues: CASSQDLEYEQYF.

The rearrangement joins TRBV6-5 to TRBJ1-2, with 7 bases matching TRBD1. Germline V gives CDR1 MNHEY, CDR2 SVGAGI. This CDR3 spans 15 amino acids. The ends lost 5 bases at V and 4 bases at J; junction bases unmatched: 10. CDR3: CASSKDRAGSYGYTF. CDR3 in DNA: TGTGCCAGCAGTAAAGACAGGGCAGGGAGCTATGGCTACACCTTC.

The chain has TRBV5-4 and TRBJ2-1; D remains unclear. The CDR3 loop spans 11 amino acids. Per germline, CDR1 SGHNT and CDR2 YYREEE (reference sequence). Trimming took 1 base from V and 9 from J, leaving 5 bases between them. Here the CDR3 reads CASSLNREQFF. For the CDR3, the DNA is TGTGCCAGCAGCTTGAACCGTGAGCAGTTCTTC.

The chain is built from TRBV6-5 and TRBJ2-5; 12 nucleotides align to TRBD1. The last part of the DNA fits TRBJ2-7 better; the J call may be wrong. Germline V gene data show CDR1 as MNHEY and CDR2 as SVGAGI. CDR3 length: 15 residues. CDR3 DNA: TGTGCCAGCAGTTTCCTCGGGACAGGGGGCGCCGAGCAGTACTTC. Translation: CASSFLGTGGAEQYF.

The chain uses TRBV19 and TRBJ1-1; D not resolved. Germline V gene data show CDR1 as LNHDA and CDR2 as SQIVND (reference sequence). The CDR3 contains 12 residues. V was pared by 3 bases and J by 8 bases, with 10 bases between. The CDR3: CASSMRFPEAFF. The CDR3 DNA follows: TGTGCCAGTAGTATGAGGTTTCCAGAAGCTTTCTTT.

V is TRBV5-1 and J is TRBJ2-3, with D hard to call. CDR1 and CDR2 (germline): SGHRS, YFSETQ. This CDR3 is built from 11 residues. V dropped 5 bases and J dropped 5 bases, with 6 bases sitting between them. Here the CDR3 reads CASSRGDTQYF. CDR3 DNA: TGCGCCAGCAGTCGCGGAGATACGCAGTATTTT.

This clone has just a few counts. DNA for the CDR3: TGTGCCAGCTCCCCACAGGGGAATATGGAACACGAGCAGTACTTC. As protein: CASSPQGNMEHEQYF. The V gene is TRBV6-1, the J gene TRBJ2-7; 7 bases align to TRBD1. CDR1 is MNHNS and CDR2 is SASEGT in the germline V gene. V trimming: 8 bases; J trimming: 5 bases; junction bases outside the gene matches: 15. The CDR3 is made up of 15 amino acids.

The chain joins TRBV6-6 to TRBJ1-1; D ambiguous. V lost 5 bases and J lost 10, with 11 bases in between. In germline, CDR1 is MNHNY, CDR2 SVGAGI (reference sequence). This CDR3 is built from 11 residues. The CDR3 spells CASSPGSGAFF. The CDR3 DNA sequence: TGTGCCAGCAGTCCCGGGTCTGGAGCTTTCTTT.